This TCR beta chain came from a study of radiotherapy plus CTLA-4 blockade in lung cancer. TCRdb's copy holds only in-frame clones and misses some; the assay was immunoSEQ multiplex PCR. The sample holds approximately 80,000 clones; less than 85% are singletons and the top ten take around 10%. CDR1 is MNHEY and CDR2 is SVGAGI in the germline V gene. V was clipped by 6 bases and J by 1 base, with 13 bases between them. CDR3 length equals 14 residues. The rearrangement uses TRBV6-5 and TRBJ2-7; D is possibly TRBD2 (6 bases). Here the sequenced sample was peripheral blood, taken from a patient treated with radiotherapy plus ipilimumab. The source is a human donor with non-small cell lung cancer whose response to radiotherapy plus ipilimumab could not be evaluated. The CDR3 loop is CASSFAGGSYEQYF. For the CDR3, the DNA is TGTGCCAGCAGCTTCGCCGGGGGTTCCTACGAGCAGTACTTC.